These 12 T cell receptor beta chains originate from one sample sequenced in a study of T cells in Graves' hyperthyroidism and ophthalmopathy. Using RNA transcripts as the source, TCR beta CDR3 regions were amplified. Primed by the HTBI set, a first-round RT-PCR was run on the TCR CDR3. One entry per CDR3 protein results from TCRdb running MiXCR on the multiplex PCR reads. The top ten hold less than 6% of the sample, which has almost 600,000 distinct CDR3 sequences, 11% to 15% seen once. Sequenced sample: blood. Every receptor here comes from a woman between 25 and 40 years old with Graves' hyperthyroidism that later progressed to Graves' ophthalmopathy.

This clonotype was seen a handful of times. This chain connects TRBV6-5 to TRBJ1-4; no firm D call. There are 15 residues in the CDR3. Germline values: CDR1 MNHEY, CDR2 SVGAGI. V lost 2 bases and J lost 7, with 14 bases in between. DNA for the CDR3: TGTGCCAGCAGTTACGTCGGGGAGGGTTTTGAAAAACTGTTTTTT. Its protein is CASSYVGEGFEKLFF.

Many counts were recorded for this clonotype. This chain links TRBV29-1 with TRBJ2-6, with 10 bases fitting TRBD1. Trimming at V came to 4 bases and at J to 4 bases, leaving 4 bases not matched to a gene. The germline gives CDR1 SQVTM, CDR2 ANQGSEA. This CDR3 contains 15 residues. CDR3 bases: TGCAGCGTTGGAGACAGGGGGCCGGGGGCCAACGTCCTGACTTTC. This translates into CSVGDRGPGANVLTF.

At least ten counts were recorded for this clonotype. CDR3 in DNA: TGTGCCTGGGGACAGGACTCCTACAATGAGCAGTTCTTC. Residues: CAWGQDSYNEQFF. The chain couples TRBV30 to TRBJ2-1; 7 nucleotides match TRBD1. The germline CDR1 and CDR2 sequences are GTSNPN and SVGIG (reference sequence). V was pared by 5 bases and J by 0 bases, with 1 base of the junction left unmatched. The CDR3 loop spans 13 amino acids.

Many counts were recorded for this clonotype. For the CDR3, the DNA is TGTGCCAGCTGGACCCTGGAGGGGACCGGGGAGCTGTTTTTT. Protein: CASWTLEGTGELFF. V usage is TRBV11-2 and J usage is TRBJ2-2; maybe TRBD2 (6 bases). V shed 8 bases and J shed 5 bases, with 15 bases lying between them. Germline values: CDR1 SGHAT, CDR2 FQNNGV. The CDR3 loop spans 14 amino acids.

This clonotype was seen repeatedly, ten times or more. The chain is built from TRBV3-1 and TRBJ2-1; tentatively, D is TRBD2 (8 bases). The CDR3 has 16 residues. Germline CDR1 reads LGHDT; CDR2 reads YNNKEL (reference sequence). With 5 bases removed from V and 7 bases from J, the gap between germline ends came to 21 bases. The CDR3, as DNA: TGTGCCAGCAGCGCGAGACAGGGTGGCGGGGGGAATGAGCAGTTCTTC. Encoded protein: CASSARQGGGGNEQFF.

There are many counts of this clonotype. The chain combines TRBV20-1 with TRBJ2-5, with D tentatively TRBD2 (5 bases). This CDR3 region has 13 residues. Per the germline V gene, CDR1 is DFQATT and CDR2 is SNEGSKA (reference sequence). With 1 base removed from V and 4 bases from J, the gap between germline ends came to 10 bases. CDR3 DNA: TGCAGTGCTAGAGGTCGGGGAGCAGAGACCCAGTACTTC. Translating it yields CSARGRGAETQYF.

This clonotype came up many times. The CDR3 nucleotides read TGTGCCAGCAGCTTACCCGCGAGGGCCCAGTACTTC. It is translated as CASSLPARAQYF. The rearrangement uses TRBV7-2 and TRBJ2-5, with D tentatively TRBD2 (5 bases). The ends were cut back, 2 bases at V and 9 bases at J, with 10 bases in the middle. The CDR3 length is 12 residues. CDR1 and CDR2 (germline): SGHTA, FQGNSA.

The chain recombines TRBV4-1 with TRBJ2-6; tentative D call: TRBD1 (5 bases). Trimming took off 0 bases at V and 1 base at J, with 13 bases between the two ends. The CDR3 sequence is 18 residues long. Germline CDR1 MGHRA, CDR2 YSYEKL. The CDR3 protein is CASSQEAGPMSGANVLTF. Here the CDR3 DNA reads TGCGCCAGCAGCCAAGAAGCAGGGCCAATGTCTGGGGCCAACGTCCTGACTTTC.

At least ten counts were recorded for this clonotype. The V and J genes are TRBV28 and TRBJ2-7; the D is unclear. The V and J ends lost 3 bases and 0 bases respectively, with 12 bases between them. CDR3 length equals 15 residues. CDR1 MDHEN and CDR2 SYDVKM come from the germline V gene. The CDR3 nucleotides read TGTGCCAGCAGTTTCCCCGGCAGCAGCTCCTACGAGCAGTACTTC. This encodes CASSFPGSSSYEQYF.

To note about this clonotype: A much larger clone lies a single base off, so this may be a read error. The rearrangement uses TRBV3-1 and TRBJ1-4, with TRBD1 as a possible D gene (5 bases). Germline CDR1 reads LGHDT; CDR2 reads YNNKEL (reference sequence). The CDR3 covers 15 residues. The CDR3: CASSPPGRPNEKLLF. The CDR3 region has the DNA TGTGCCAGCAGCCCTCCGGGACGGCCTAATGAAAAACTGCTTTTT.

This sequence joins TRBV29-1 and TRBJ1-5, with D hard to call. CDR3 length equals 13 residues. CDR1 is SQVTM and CDR2 is ANQGSEA in the germline V gene. V lost 4 bases and J lost 5, with 12 bases in between. The CDR3 loop is CSVGLVADQPQHF. The CDR3 coding sequence is TGCAGCGTTGGACTGGTTGCGGATCAGCCCCAGCATTTT.

The chain combines TRBV20-1 with TRBJ2-2; D may be TRBD2 (5 bases). Germline assignment: CDR1 DFQATT and CDR2 SNEGSKA (reference sequence). The V end was cut by 1 base, the J end by 2 bases, with 14 bases between. This CDR3 is built from 16 residues. The DNA for the CDR3 is TGCAGTGCTAGAGCCAGCGGTCTTTTTAACACCGGGGAGCTGTTTTTT. This encodes CSARASGLFNTGELFF.